The T cell receptor beta chain described here comes from a study of OX40 agonist ivuxolimab in advanced cancers. Sequenced by immunoSEQ multiplex PCR; TCRdb stores in-frame clones only, minus some. The sample includes about 64,000 clones, approximately 84% of them seen just once. With regard to this clone: Antigen specificity is unknown.

Blood specimens came from baseline, cycle 4 day 1, and cycle 7 day 1. Study-wide results and limits: The CD4+ and CD8+ T cells in the blood had expanded clonally by week 6 at 0.1 to 3.0 mg/kg. Expanded clones tended on average to be more numerous among CD8+ T cells than CD4+.

The CDR3 length is 16 residues. Trimming stripped 3 bases from V and 2 bases from J, with 17 bases between. Germline CDR1 SGDLS, CDR2 YYNGEE. Sequencing used CD4+ or CD8+ T cells sorted from blood, obtained in a trial of the OX40 agonist ivuxolimab. This receptor was obtained from an adult with an advanced solid tumor such as melanoma, head and neck, liver or kidney cancer. This chain connects TRBV9 to TRBJ2-5; TRBD2 might be the D (5 bases). The CDR3 sequence is CASSARDNRFQETQYF. As DNA, the CDR3 is TGTGCCAGCAGCGCCCGGGATAACCGGTTTCAAGAGACCCAGTACTTC.